These T cell receptor beta chains were read from a single sample in a study of blood T cell repertoires in COVID-19. TCRdb keeps only in-frame clones here, not all; method: immunoSEQ multiplex PCR. Of approximately 110,000 clones in the sample, under 80% were seen once. The sample comprised peripheral blood. All receptors come from a man in his 70s with active or convalescent COVID-19. CDR3s include the opening cysteine and the closing phenylalanine or tryptophan. Each record gives: J gene, D gene, V gene, clone size, CDR3 length, CDR3 protein, CDR3 DNA. D genes are given only for firm matches. For some rows the clone size is stated as once, few or many, or as a class when expanded; others skip it.

j_gene: TRBJ1-1; d_gene: -; v_gene: TRBV19; abundance: -; len: 14; CDR3aa: CASSRARENTEAFF; CDR3nt: TGTGCCAGTAGTAGAGCCAGGGAGAACACTGAAGCTTTCTTT
j_gene: TRBJ1-3; d_gene: TRBD1; v_gene: TRBV6-5; abundance: -; len: 15; CDR3aa: CASRPRDRGRNTIYF; CDR3nt: TGTGCCAGCAGACCCCGGGACAGGGGTCGAAACACCATATATTTT
j_gene: TRBJ2-1; d_gene: TRBD2; v_gene: TRBV9; abundance: once; len: 16; CDR3aa: CASSTSGLAGSNEQFF; CDR3nt: TGTGCCAGCAGCACTTCGGGACTAGCGGGGAGCAATGAGCAGTTCTTC
j_gene: TRBJ2-1; d_gene: TRBD1; v_gene: TRBV27; abundance: -; len: 15; CDR3aa: CASSLRGQAYNEQFF; CDR3nt: TGTGCCAGCAGTTTAAGGGGACAGGCCTACAATGAGCAGTTCTTC
j_gene: TRBJ1-2; d_gene: -; v_gene: TRBV12-3/TRBV12-4; abundance: -; len: 13; CDR3aa: CASSRQLPYGYTF; CDR3nt: TGTGCCAGCAGTCGACAGCTACCCTATGGCTACACCTTC
j_gene: TRBJ2-3; d_gene: -; v_gene: TRBV11-2; abundance: -; len: 12; CDR3aa: CASSSPADTQYF; CDR3nt: TGTGCCAGCAGCTCCCCCGCAGATACGCAGTATTTT
j_gene: TRBJ2-5; d_gene: -; v_gene: TRBV18; abundance: once; len: 12; CDR3aa: CASSPFEETQYF; CDR3nt: TGTGCCAGCTCACCTTTCGAAGAGACCCAGTACTTC
j_gene: TRBJ1-5; d_gene: -; v_gene: TRBV27; abundance: -; len: 17; CDR3aa: CASRAKGRDYSNQPQHF; CDR3nt: TGTGCCAGCAGGGCGAAGGGGAGGGATTATAGCAATCAGCCCCAGCATTTT
j_gene: TRBJ2-7; d_gene: TRBD2; v_gene: TRBV19; abundance: -; len: 14; CDR3aa: CASSESSGRYEQYF; CDR3nt: TGTGCCAGTAGTGAGTCTAGCGGGAGGTACGAGCAGTACTTC
j_gene: TRBJ1-2; d_gene: TRBD1; v_gene: TRBV6-5; abundance: -; len: 15; CDR3aa: CASSYSTGFNYGYTF; CDR3nt: TGTGCCAGCAGTTACTCGACAGGGTTTAACTATGGCTACACCTTC
j_gene: TRBJ1-4; d_gene: TRBD1; v_gene: TRBV5-1; abundance: -; len: 12; CDR3aa: CASSQGGEKLFF; CDR3nt: TGCGCCAGCAGCCAGGGGGGTGAAAAACTGTTTTTT
j_gene: TRBJ2-3; d_gene: TRBD2; v_gene: TRBV5-6; abundance: -; len: 15; CDR3aa: CASTLTSGSTDTQYF; CDR3nt: TGTGCCAGCACCCTTACTAGCGGCAGCACAGATACGCAGTATTTT
j_gene: TRBJ1-5; d_gene: TRBD1; v_gene: TRBV28; abundance: -; len: 16; CDR3aa: CASSSSGTGDNQPQHF; CDR3nt: TGTGCCAGCAGTTCCAGCGGGACAGGGGATAATCAGCCCCAGCATTTT
j_gene: TRBJ1-6; d_gene: -; v_gene: TRBV9; abundance: -; len: 14; CDR3aa: CASSARVTNSPLHF; CDR3nt: TGTGCCAGCAGCGCCCGGGTGACCAATTCACCCCTCCACTTT
j_gene: TRBJ2-1; d_gene: TRBD2; v_gene: TRBV25-1; abundance: -; len: 16; CDR3aa: CASSAAQGLAYNEQFF; CDR3nt: TGTGCCAGCAGTGCCGCCCAGGGACTAGCTTACAATGAGCAGTTCTTC
j_gene: TRBJ2-1; d_gene: TRBD2; v_gene: TRBV7-9; abundance: -; len: 15; CDR3aa: CASSYLAGVWNEQFF; CDR3nt: TGTGCCAGCAGCTACCTAGCGGGAGTATGGAATGAGCAGTTCTTC
j_gene: TRBJ2-1; d_gene: -; v_gene: TRBV5-1; abundance: -; len: 16; CDR3aa: CASSLTGREPYNEQFF; CDR3nt: TGCGCCAGCAGCTTGACGGGTCGGGAGCCCTACAATGAGCAGTTCTTC